The 8 T cell receptor beta chains below were found in one sample sequenced in a study of T cell clonality in common variable immunodeficiency. Broader study findings: Reportedly, TCR beta sequences from common variable immunodeficiency showed fewer deletions and N-nucleotide insertions.

Clones were sequenced by immunoSEQ multiplex PCR, and TCRdb holds only the in-frame ones, with some missing. This sample carries 26,000 or so clones, none of them present only once. Their cognate antigens are unknown. The specimen sequenced was peripheral blood mononuclear cells. These TCRs come from a human donor with common variable immunodeficiency.

This clone has only a few counts. The read falls 3 residues short of the CDR3 end, and the missing part is taken from the germline J gene. The chain couples TRBV6-2 or TRBV6-3 to TRBJ1-3, with 7 bases matching TRBD1. The length of the CDR3 is 17 residues. Per the germline V gene, CDR1 is MNHEY and CDR2 is SVGEGT. V shed 0 bases and J 2 bases; nucleotides not matched to a gene: 7. CDR3 sequence reads: CASSYSMDRNAGNTIYF. CDR3 DNA (partial): TGTGCCAGCAGTTACTCGATGGACAGGAACGCTGGAAACACC.

This clone was detected ten times or more. The DNA read from the CDR3 is TGTGCCAGCAGCCGAACACAGGGTCTTCCCTACAATGAG. Protein product: CASSRTQGLPYNE. The entire CDR3 sequence reads CASSRTQGLPYNEQFF. This rearrangement joins TRBV7-3 to TRBJ2-1, with D maybe TRBD1 (6 bases). The CDR3 end lies 3 residues beyond the end of the read and is filled in from the germline J gene. Trimming pared 5 bases from V and 2 bases from J, leaving 16 bases between. CDR3 size: 16 residues. From germline, CDR1 is SGHTA and CDR2 FQGTGA.

This clone came up a few times. Coverage ceases 3 residues before the CDR3 finishes, and the germline J gene fills in the end. This chain connects TRBV7-9 to TRBJ2-1; D call uncertain. Trimming stripped 5 bases from V and 9 bases from J, with 14 bases between. The germline CDR1 and CDR2 sequences are SEHNR and FQNEAQ (reference sequence). This CDR3 comprises 13 residues. CDR3 DNA (partial): TGTGCCAGCAGCGGGCCCCCTTGGGTTGAG. It specifies CASSGPPWVE. The CDR3 in full is CASSGPPWVEQFF.

A note on this clone: The CDR3 is cut off 3 residues early in the read; its end comes from the germline J gene. The chain combines TRBV20-1 with TRBJ1-2; the D gene is possibly TRBD1 (5 bases). V was pared by 3 bases and J by 5 bases, with 10 bases between. CDR3 length: 12 residues. The germline V gene encodes CDR1 DFQATT and CDR2 SNEGSKA (reference sequence). The part of the CDR3 DNA that was read is TGCAGTGCTAGCCTCGACAGATATGGC. This encodes CSASLDRYG. The CDR3, in full, reads CSASLDRYGYTF.

This clone was recorded many times. The missing CDR3 end, 3 residues past where the read stops, is filled in from the germline J gene. This sequence joins TRBV6-2 or TRBV6-3 and TRBJ1-1; 9 positions match TRBD1. CDR3 length: 15 residues. Germline CDR1 is MNHEY and CDR2 is SVGEGT. Partial CDR3 DNA: TGTGCCAGCAGATACGCCGGAGGGACAGGGATGGGA. It encodes CASRYAGGTGMG. The entire CDR3 is CASRYAGGTGMGAFF.

This clone was picked up many times. The CDR3 end is not reached by the read, which stops 3 residues before it; the germline J gene fills it in. The V call is TRBV5-1, the J call TRBJ2-3, with D tentatively TRBD2 (7 bases). CDR3 size: 15 residues. From germline, CDR1 is SGHRS and CDR2 YFSETQ. Trimming took 3 bases from V and 5 from J, leaving 16 bases between them. The CDR3 sequence is CASSSNGGAEDTQYF. Incomplete CDR3 DNA: TGCGCCAGCAGCTCAAATGGGGGGGCCGAAGATACG.

This clone was recorded many times. With the read ending 3 residues before the CDR3 end, the germline J gene is used to fill in that end. The rearrangement joins TRBV20-1 to TRBJ2-5; 10 bases line up with TRBD2. J was trimmed by 5 bases and V by 6 bases; bases with no gene match: 9. Germline V lookup: CDR1 DFQATT, CDR2 SNEGSKA (reference sequence). The CDR3 is made up of 14 amino acids. The sequenced part of the CDR3 DNA is TGCAGTGCCTCAGCGGGGGGGCGTGTTGAGACC. This translates into CSASAGGRVET. In full, the CDR3 reads CSASAGGRVETQYF.

This clone has at least ten counts. The read is 3 residues too short to cover the CDR3 end, so that end is filled in from the germline J gene. The rearrangement joins TRBV27 to TRBJ2-3, with D possibly TRBD1 on 5 matching bases. Trimming took off 2 bases at V and 2 bases at J, with 20 bases between the two ends. Germline V CDR1 and CDR2: MNHEY, SMNVEV (reference sequence). The CDR3 has 18 amino acids. CDR3 bases read: TGTGCCAGCAGTTTAGGGGCAGATGTGTTTAAGAACACAGATACG. Its translation is CASSLGADVFKNTDT. The full CDR3 protein is CASSLGADVFKNTDTQYF.